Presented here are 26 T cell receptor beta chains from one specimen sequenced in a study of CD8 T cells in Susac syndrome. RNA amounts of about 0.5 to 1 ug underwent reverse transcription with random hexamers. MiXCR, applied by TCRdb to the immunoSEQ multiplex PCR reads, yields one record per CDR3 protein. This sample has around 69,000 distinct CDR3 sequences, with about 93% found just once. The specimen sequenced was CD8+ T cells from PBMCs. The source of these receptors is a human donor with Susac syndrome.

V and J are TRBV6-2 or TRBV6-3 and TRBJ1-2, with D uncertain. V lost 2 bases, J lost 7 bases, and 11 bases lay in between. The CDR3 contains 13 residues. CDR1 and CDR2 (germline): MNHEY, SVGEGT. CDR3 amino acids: CASSYETSGGYTF. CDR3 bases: TGTGCCAGCAGTTACGAGACCTCGGGTGGCTACACCTTC.

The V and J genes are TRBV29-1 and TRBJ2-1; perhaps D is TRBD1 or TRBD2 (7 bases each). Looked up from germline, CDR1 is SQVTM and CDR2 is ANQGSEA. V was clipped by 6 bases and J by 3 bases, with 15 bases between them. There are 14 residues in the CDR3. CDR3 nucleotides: TGCAGCGTAATCAGGGGGGGATACTACAATGAGCAGTTCTTC. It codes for CSVIRGGYYNEQFF.

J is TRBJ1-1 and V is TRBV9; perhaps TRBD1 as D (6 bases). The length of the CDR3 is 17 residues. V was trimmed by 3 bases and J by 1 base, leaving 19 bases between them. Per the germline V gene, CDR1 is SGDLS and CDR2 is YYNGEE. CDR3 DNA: TGTGCCAGCAGCGCCGCCCGGTCGGGCAGGGGGAACACTGAAGCTTTCTTT. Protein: CASSAARSGRGNTEAFF.

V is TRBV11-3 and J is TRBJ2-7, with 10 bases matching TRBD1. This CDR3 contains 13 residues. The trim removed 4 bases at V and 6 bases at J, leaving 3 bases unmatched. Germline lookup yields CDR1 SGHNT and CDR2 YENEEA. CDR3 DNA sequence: TGTGCCAGCAGCTCCGGGACAGGGGCCGAGCAGTACTTC. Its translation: CASSSGTGAEQYF.

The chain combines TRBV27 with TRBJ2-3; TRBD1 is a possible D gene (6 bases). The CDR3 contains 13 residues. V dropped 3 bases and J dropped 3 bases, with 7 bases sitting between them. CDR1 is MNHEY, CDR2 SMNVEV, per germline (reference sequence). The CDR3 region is CASSLGATDTQYF. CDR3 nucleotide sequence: TGTGCCAGCAGTTTGGGGGCGACAGATACGCAGTATTTT.

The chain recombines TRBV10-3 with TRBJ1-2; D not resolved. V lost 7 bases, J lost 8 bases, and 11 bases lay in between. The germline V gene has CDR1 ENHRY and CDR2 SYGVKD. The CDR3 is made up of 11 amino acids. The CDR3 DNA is TGTGCCATCACTAACTCGGAGGGCTACACCTTC. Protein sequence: CAITNSEGYTF.

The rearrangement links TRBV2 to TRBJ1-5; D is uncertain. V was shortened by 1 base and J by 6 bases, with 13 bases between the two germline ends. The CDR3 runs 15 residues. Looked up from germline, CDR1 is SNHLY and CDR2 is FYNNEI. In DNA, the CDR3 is TGTGCCAGCAGTGAAGGGGTAGGGTTGTCTCAGCCCCAGCATTTT. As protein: CASSEGVGLSQPQHF. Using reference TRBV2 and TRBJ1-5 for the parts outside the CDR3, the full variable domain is EPEVTQTPSHQVTQMGQEVILRCVPISNHLYFYWYRQILGQKVEFLVSFYNNEISEKSEIFDDQFSVERPDGSNFTLKIRSTKLEDSAMYFCASSEGVGLSQPQHFGDGTRLSIL.

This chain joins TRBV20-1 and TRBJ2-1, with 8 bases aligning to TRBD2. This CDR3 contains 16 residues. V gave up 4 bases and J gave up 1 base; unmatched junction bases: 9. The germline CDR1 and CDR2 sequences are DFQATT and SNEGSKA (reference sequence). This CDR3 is CSAIGAGVTSYNEQFF. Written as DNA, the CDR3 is TGCAGTGCTATAGGAGCGGGGGTAACTTCCTACAATGAGCAGTTCTTC.

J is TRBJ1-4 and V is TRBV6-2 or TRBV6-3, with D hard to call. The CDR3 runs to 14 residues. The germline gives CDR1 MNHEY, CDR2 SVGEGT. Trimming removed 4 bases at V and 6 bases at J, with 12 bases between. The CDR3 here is CASSSPDRHEKLFF. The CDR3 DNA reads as TGTGCCAGCAGTTCCCCGGACCGACATGAAAAACTGTTTTTT.

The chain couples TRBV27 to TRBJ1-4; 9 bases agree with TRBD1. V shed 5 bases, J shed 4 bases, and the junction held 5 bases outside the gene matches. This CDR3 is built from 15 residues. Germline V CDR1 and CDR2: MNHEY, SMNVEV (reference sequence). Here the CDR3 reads CASSVGQGSNEKLFF. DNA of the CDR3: TGTGCCAGCAGTGTTGGACAGGGGAGTAATGAAAAACTGTTTTTT.

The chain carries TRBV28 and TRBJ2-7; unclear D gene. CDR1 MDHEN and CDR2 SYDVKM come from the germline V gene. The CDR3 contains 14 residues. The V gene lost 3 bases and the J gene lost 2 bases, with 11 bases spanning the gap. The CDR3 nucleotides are TGTGCCAGCAGTTTCCGACTCGTTCCCTACGAGCAGTACTTC. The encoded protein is CASSFRLVPYEQYF.

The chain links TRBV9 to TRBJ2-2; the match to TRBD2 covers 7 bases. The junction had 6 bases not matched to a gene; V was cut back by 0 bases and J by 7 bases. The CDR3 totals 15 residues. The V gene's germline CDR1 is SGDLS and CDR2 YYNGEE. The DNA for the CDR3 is TGTGCCAGCAGCGTAGGAAGCGGGAAGGGCGGGGAGCTGTTTTTT. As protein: CASSVGSGKGGELFF. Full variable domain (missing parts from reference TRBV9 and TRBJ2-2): DSGVTQTPKHLITATGQRVTLRCSPRSGDLSVYWYQQSLDQGLQFLIQYYNGEERAKGNILERFSAQQFPDLHSELNLSSLELGDSALYFCASSVGSGKGGELFFGEGSRLTVL.

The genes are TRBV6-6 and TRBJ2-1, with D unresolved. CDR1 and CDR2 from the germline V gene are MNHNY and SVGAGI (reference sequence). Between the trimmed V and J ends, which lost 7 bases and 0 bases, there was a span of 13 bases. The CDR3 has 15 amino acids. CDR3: CASIAHPGSYNEQFF. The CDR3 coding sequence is TGTGCCAGCATTGCCCACCCCGGCTCCTACAATGAGCAGTTCTTC.

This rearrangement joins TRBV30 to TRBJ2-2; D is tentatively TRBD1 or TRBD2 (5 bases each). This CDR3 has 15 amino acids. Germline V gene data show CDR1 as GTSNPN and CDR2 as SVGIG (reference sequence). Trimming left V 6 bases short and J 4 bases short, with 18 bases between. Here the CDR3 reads CACLNPGHITGELFF. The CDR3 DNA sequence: TGTGCCTGCCTCAACCCGGGGCATATCACCGGGGAGCTGTTTTTT.

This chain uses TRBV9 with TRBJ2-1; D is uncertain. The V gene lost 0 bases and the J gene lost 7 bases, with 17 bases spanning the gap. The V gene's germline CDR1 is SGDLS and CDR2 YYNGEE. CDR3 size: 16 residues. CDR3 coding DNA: TGTGCCAGCAGCGTAGTCGGCGAGCTCAGAGGAAATGAGCAGTTCTTC. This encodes CASSVVGELRGNEQFF.

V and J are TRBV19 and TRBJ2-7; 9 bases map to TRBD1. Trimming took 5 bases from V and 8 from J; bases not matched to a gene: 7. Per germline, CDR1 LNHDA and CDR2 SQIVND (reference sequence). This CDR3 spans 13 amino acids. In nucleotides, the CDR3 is TGTGCCAGTAGTCGGACAGGGGAAGCGCAGCAGTACTTC. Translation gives CASSRTGEAQQYF.

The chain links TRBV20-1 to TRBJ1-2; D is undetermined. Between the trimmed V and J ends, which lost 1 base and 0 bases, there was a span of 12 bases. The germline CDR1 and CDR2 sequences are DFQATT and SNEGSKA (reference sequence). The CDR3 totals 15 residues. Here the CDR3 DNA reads TGCAGTGCTAGAGTTCCCAGTGCAGCTAACTATGGCTACACCTTC. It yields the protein CSARVPSAANYGYTF.

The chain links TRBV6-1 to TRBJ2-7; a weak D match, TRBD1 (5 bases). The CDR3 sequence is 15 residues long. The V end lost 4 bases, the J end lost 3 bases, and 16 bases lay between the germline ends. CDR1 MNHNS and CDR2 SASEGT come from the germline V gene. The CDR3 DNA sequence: TGTGCCAGCAGTGGGTTTTGGACATACAACTACGAGCAGTACTTC. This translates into CASSGFWTYNYEQYF.

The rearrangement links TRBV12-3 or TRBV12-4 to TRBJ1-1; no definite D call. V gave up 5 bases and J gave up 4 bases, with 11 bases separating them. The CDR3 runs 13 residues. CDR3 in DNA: TGTGCCAGCAGTCCCTCAGAGGGCACTGAAGCTTTCTTT. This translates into CASSPSEGTEAFF.

The CDR3 nucleotides are TGCGCCAGCAGCCAAGTACGGGGGAGAGTCGACACCGGGGAGCTGTTTTTT. It encodes CASSQVRGRVDTGELFF. The chain couples TRBV4-3 to TRBJ2-2; TRBD2 is a possible D gene (6 bases). Between the trimmed V and J ends, which lost 1 base and 3 bases, there was a span of 15 bases. The germline CDR1 and CDR2 sequences are LGHNA and YSLEER. The CDR3 totals 17 residues.

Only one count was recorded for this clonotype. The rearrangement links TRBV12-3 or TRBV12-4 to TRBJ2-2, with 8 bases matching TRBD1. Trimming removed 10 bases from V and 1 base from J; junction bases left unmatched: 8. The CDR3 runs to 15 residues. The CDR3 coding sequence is TGTGCCATCCAGACCGGGACAGGGAACACCGGGGAGCTGTTTTTT. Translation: CAIQTGTGNTGELFF.

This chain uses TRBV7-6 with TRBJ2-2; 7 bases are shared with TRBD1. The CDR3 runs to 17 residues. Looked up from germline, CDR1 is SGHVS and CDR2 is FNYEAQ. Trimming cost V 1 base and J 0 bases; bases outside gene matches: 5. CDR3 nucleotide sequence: TGTGCCAGCAGCTTAGGAATAGGGACAGCGAACACCGGGGAGCTGTTTTTT. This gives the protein CASSLGIGTANTGELFF.

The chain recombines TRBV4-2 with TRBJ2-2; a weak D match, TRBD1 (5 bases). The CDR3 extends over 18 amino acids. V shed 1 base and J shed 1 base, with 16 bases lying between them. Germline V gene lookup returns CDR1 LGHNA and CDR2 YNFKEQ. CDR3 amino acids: CASSQVRIGAVNTGELFF. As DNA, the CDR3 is TGTGCCAGCAGCCAAGTGAGGATTGGGGCAGTGAACACCGGGGAGCTGTTTTTT.

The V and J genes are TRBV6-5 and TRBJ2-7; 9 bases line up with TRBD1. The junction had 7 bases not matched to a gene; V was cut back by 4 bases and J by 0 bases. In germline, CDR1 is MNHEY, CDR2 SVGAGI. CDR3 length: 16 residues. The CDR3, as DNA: TGTGCCAGCAGTTGGCAAGTACAGGGGGCCTCCTACGAGCAGTACTTC. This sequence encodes CASSWQVQGASYEQYF.

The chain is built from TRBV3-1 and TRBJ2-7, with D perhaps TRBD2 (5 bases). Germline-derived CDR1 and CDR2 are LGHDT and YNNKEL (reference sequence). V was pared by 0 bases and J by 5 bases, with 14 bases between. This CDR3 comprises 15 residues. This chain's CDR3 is CASSQDGGSGNEQYF. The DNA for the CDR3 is TGTGCCAGCAGCCAAGATGGAGGATCGGGCAACGAGCAGTACTTC.

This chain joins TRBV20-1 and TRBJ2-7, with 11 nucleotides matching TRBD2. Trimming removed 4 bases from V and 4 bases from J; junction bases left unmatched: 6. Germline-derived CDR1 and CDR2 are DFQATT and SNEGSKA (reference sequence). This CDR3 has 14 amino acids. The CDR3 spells CSAITRTSGYEQYF. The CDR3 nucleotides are TGCAGTGCTATTACCAGGACTAGCGGGTACGAGCAGTACTTC.